This TCR beta chain comes out of a study of T cell responses to AZD1222 COVID-19 vaccine. Some second doses came at about 4 weeks and others at about 12 weeks; these were pooled. The V gene lost 3 bases and the J gene lost 11 bases, with 22 bases spanning the gap. The CDR3 sequence is 15 residues long. CDR1 and CDR2 (germline): MDHEN, SYDVKM. The table came from immunoSEQ multiplex PCR; TCRdb's copy has only in-frame clones and leaves some out. In the table there are roughly 190,000 clones, approximately 93% of which are singletons. Sequenced material: peripheral blood, taken 28 days after the second AZD1222 dose. This chain connects TRBV28 to TRBJ1-1; D might be TRBD1 (6 bases). The clonotype originates from an adult who received the AZD1222 COVID-19 vaccine. Here the CDR3 reads CASSLVRVTAGAAFF. The CDR3 coding sequence is TGTGCCAGCAGTTTGGTCCGTGTTACCGCAGGGGCGGCTTTCTTT.